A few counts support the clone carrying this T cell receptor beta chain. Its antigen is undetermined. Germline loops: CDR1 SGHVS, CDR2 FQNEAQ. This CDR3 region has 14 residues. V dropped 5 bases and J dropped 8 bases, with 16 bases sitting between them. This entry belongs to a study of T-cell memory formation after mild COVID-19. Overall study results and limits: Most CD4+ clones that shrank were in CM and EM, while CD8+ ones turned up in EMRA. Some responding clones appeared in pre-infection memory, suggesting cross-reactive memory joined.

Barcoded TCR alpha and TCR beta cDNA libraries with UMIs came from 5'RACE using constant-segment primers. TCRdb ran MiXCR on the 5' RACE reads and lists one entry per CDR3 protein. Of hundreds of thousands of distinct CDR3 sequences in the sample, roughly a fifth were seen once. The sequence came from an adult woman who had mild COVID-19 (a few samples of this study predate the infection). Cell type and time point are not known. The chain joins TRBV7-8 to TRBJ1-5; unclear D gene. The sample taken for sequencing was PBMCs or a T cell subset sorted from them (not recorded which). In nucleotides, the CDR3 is TGTGCCAGCAGCCCCGGAAGGGATATGGAGCCCCAGCATTTT. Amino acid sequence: CASSPGRDMEPQHF. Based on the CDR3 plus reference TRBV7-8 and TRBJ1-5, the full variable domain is GAGVSQSPRYKVAKRGQDVALRCDPISGHVSLFWYQQALGQGPEFLTYFQNEAQLDKSGLPSDRFFAERPEGSVSTLKIQRTQQEDSAVYLCASSPGRDMEPQHFGDGTRLSIL.